This TCR beta chain was recovered during a study of T-cell reconstitution after alpha-beta-depleted transplantation in children. Study-level points and caveats: Surviving thymic progenitors and recipient T cells were the source of high TCRbeta diversity at day 60 in some patients. Reports say that about two months after transplant, the alpha-beta T cells came out of several hundred graft clones that had expanded. When one year had passed after transplant, most T-cell counts and diversity came from newly produced T cells.

Germline assignment: CDR1 MDHEN and CDR2 SYDVKM. The V end lost 5 bases, the J end lost 3 bases, and 11 bases lay between the germline ends. This CDR3 region has 15 residues. For this clonotype: What it recognizes is unknown.

Molecular barcoding with unique molecular identifiers was used for the TCRbeta library. One entry per CDR3 protein, called by TCRdb with MiXCR from the PCR reads. The repertoire holds around 420,000 distinct CDR3 sequences, with roughly 16% as singletons. The sample was PBMCs, mostly from graft donor cells, taken 360 days after TCRalphabeta/CD19-depleted stem cell transplant. The chain combines TRBV28 with TRBJ2-6; D may be TRBD1 (6 bases). This clonotype was sampled from a boy under two years old who had a stem cell transplant for Wiskott-Aldrich syndrome, so the T cells may come from the graft donor. The CDR3 is CASSRTARGANVLTF. For the CDR3, the DNA is TGTGCCAGCAGTAGGACAGCCCGTGGGGCCAACGTCCTGACTTTC.